This record covers a single T cell receptor beta chain. Original analysis: Researchers report that nucleated cell counts were estimated from reference gene primer amplification. The data were produced by immunoSEQ multiplex PCR, yet TCRdb's version contains in-frame clones alone and is incomplete. V and J calls and clone size come straight from that table; D and trimming were deduced from the DNA. The profile covers some 88,000 clones, with about 84% appearing a single time and more than 14% taken by the ten largest. V dropped 3 bases and J dropped 7 bases, with 13 bases sitting between them. Germline lookup yields CDR1 SGHDT and CDR2 YYEEEE. The CDR3 contains 14 residues. This sample was included in a study of blood T cell repertoires in COVID-19. Study-wide background: Some COVID-19 samples were acute and others convalescent; all came from the United States, Italy and Spain. T cells, B-cell-depleted T cells, or PBMCs provided the cDNA or gDNA that served as material.

This chain uses TRBV5-6 with TRBJ1-4, with a tentative D call TRBD1 (6 bases). This sequence was found in an older woman with acute or convalescent COVID-19. Sequencing was done on a sample of peripheral blood. The CDR3 here is CASSSRTAIEKLFF. Here the CDR3 DNA reads TGTGCCAGCAGCTCCCGGACAGCTATTGAAAAACTGTTTTTT. Drawing the rest from reference TRBV5-6 and TRBJ1-4, the complete variable domain is DAGVTQSPTHLIKTRGQQVTLRCSPKSGHDTVSWYQQALGQGPQFIFQYYEEEERQRGNFPDRFSGHQFPNYSSELNVNALLLGDSALYLCASSSRTAIEKLFFGSGTQLSVL.